This T cell receptor (beta chain) was identified during a study of blood T cell repertoires in COVID-19. The count of this clone is one. Profiled with immunoSEQ multiplex PCR; TCRdb holds only in-frame clones, not every one. The table has some 320,000 clones, about 87% seen once; the top ten hold just under 7%. Germline V gives CDR1 MDHEN, CDR2 SYDVKM. The CDR3 contains 15 residues. Unmatched junction bases numbered 8, after V lost 7 bases and J lost 4 bases. This clonotype originated in a woman between 25 and 40 years old who had recovered from COVID-19. Sequences were obtained from peripheral blood. The gene calls are TRBV28 and TRBJ2-7, with 12 nucleotides matching TRBD2. The CDR3 coding sequence is TGTGCCAGCACCAAACTAGCGGGGGGACGATACGAGCAGTACTTC. As protein: CASTKLAGGRYEQYF.